This TCR beta chain came from a study of blood T cell repertoires in COVID-19. Method: immunoSEQ multiplex PCR; TCRdb's copy keeps in-frame clones and lacks some. The table records under 200,000 clones, 70% to 90% of them present only once. Per the germline V gene, CDR1 is MDHEN and CDR2 is SYDVKM. V was pared by 8 bases and J by 3 bases, with 17 bases between. This CDR3 has 15 residues. What was sequenced was peripheral blood. V and J are TRBV28 and TRBJ1-5; D is possibly TRBD1 (5 bases). This sequence was found in a man in his 70s with active or convalescent COVID-19. CDR3 in amino acids: CASRIFTGSNQPQHF. The CDR3 region has the DNA TGTGCCAGCCGAATCTTTACAGGATCCAATCAGCCCCAGCATTTT.